This T cell receptor (beta chain) stems from a study of T cell repertoires in cytomegalovirus infection. Study in general: Public signatures in TCR beta pointed to CMV infection and matching HLA type.

Each CDR3 protein is one row after TCRdb ran MiXCR on the reads. The sample lists some 220,000 distinct CDR3 sequences, 35% to 40% occurring once. This clonotype was seen a handful of times. The antigen remains unidentified. Study findings and constraints: HLA-C-restricted CMV-specific TCR beta clonotypes were dominant in the ex vivo response. Adding up the frequency of public TCR beta families identified people who carried CMV plus the relevant HLA.

V trimming: 5 bases; J trimming: 4 bases; junction bases outside the gene matches: 10. The CDR3 contains 17 residues. Per the germline V gene, CDR1 is SGHAT and CDR2 is FQNNGV. This clonotype was sampled from a human donor in good health (CMV status not recorded). Some clones in this sample may be carry-over from other donors' samples. Source: CD8+ T cells from cultured PBMCs, taken from culture after CMV antigen stimulation. The chain recombines TRBV11-2 with TRBJ1-6, with 8 bases fitting TRBD1. CDR3 residues: CASSTHRDRRYNSPLHF. The CDR3 DNA reads TGTGCCAGCAGCACTCACCGGGACAGGAGGTATAATTCACCCCTCCACTTT.